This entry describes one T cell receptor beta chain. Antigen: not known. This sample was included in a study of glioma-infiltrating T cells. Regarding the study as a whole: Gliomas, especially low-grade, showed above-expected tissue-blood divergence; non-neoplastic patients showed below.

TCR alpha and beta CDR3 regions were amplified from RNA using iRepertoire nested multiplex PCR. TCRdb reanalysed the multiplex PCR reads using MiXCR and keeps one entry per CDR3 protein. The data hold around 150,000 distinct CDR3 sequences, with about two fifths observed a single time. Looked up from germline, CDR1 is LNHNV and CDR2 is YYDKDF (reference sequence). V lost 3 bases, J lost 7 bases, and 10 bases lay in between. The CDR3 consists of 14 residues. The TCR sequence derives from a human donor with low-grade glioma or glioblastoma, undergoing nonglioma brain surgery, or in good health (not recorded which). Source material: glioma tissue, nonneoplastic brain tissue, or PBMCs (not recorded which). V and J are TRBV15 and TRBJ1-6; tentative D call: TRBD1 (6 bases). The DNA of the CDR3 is TGTGCCACCAGCAGGGACAGCCTCAATTCACCCCTCCACTTT. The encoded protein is CATSRDSLNSPLHF.